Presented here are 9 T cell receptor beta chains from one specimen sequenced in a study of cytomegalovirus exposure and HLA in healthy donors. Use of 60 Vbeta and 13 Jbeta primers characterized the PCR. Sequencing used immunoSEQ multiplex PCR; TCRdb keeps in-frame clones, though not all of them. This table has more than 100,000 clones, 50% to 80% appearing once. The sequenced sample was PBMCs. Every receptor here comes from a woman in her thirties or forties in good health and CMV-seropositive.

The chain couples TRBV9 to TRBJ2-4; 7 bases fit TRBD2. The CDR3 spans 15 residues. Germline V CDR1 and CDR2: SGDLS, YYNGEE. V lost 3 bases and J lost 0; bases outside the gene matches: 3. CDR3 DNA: TGTGCCAGCAGCGAGGGAGGGTTAGCCAAAAACATTCAGTACTTC. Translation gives CASSEGGLAKNIQYF.

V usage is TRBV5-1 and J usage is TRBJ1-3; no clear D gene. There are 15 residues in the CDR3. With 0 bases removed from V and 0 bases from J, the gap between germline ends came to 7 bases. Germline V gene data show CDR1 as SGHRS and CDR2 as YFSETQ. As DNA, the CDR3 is TGCGCCAGCAGCTTGGAAAGCTACTCTGGAAACACCATATATTTT. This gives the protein CASSLESYSGNTIYF.

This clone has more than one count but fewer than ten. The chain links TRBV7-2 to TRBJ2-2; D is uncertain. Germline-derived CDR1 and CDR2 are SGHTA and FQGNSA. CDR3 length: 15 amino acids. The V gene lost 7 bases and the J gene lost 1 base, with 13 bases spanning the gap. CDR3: CASTPALGNTGELFF. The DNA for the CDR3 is TGTGCCAGCACCCCGGCCCTAGGGAACACCGGGGAGCTGTTTTTT.

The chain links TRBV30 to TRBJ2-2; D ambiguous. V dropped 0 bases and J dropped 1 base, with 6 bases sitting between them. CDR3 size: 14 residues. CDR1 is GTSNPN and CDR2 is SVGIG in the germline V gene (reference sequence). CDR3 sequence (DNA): TGTGCCTGGAGTGTACGCGGGAACACCGGGGAGCTGTTTTTT. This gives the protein CAWSVRGNTGELFF. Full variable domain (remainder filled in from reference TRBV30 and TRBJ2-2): SQTIHQWPATLVQPVGSPLSLECTVEGTSNPNLYWYRQAAGRGLQLLFYSVGIGQISSEVPQNLSASRPQDRQFILSSKKLLLSDSGFYLCAWSVRGNTGELFFGEGSRLTVL.

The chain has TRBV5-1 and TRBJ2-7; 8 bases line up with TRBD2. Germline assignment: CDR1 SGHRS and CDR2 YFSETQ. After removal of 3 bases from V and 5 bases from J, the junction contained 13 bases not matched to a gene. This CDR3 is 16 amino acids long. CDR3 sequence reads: CASSYQSGGAGNEQYF. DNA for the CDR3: TGCGCCAGCAGCTACCAAAGCGGGGGAGCCGGGAACGAGCAGTACTTC.

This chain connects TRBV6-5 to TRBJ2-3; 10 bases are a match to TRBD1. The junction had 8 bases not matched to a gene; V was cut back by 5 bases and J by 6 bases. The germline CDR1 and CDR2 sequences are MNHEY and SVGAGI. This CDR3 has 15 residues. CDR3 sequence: CASSRQGAYGDTQYF. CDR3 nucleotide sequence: TGTGCCAGCAGTCGACAGGGGGCGTATGGGGATACGCAGTATTTT.

CDR3 coding DNA: TGCGCCAGCAGCCCGAGGGGGAAGAGTAGCACTGAAGCTTTCTTT. Amino acid sequence: CASSPRGKSSTEAFF. The chain couples TRBV5-1 to TRBJ1-1, with TRBD1 as a possible D gene (6 bases). Germline-derived CDR1 and CDR2 are SGHRS and YFSETQ. The CDR3 extends over 15 amino acids. Trimming stripped 4 bases from V and 4 bases from J, with 17 bases between.

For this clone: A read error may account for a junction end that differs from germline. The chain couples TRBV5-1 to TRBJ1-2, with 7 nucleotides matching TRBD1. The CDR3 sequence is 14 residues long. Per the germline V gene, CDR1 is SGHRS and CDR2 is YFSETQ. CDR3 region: CASSTQGEIYGYPF. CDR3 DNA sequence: TGCGCCAGCAGCACCCAGGGGGAGATCTATGGCTACCCCTTC.

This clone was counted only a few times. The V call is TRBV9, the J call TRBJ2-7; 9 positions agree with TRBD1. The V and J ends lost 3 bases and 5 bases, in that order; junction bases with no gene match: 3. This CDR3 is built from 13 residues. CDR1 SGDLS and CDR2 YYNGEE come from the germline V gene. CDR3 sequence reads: CASSGTGVHEQYF. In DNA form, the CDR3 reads TGTGCCAGCAGCGGGACAGGGGTCCACGAGCAGTACTTC.